This T cell receptor beta chain was sequenced in a study of T cell repertoires in cytomegalovirus infection. Across the study: Carrying CMV and the relevant HLA type showed in public TCR beta signatures. Whole-study results and caveats: Predominance within the ex vivo response was attributable to HLA-C-restricted CMV-specific TCR beta clonotypes. There were carriers of CMV plus the relevant HLA, and cumulative public TCR beta family frequency identified them.

TCRdb analysed the reads with MiXCR anew, one entry per CDR3 protein. The data show about 190,000 distinct CDR3 sequences, roughly 9.8% seen once. This CDR3 is built from 15 residues. V was clipped by 5 bases and J by 2 bases; unmatched bases: 8. Germline V gene sequence: CDR1 SGHTA, CDR2 FQGNSA. This clonotype was counted at least ten times. The antigen remains unidentified. The sequence was collected from a human donor in good health (CMV status not recorded). Some clones in this sample may be carry-over from other donors' samples. Sequencing was done on a sample of PBMCs. The chain recombines TRBV7-2 with TRBJ1-1, with 7 bases aligning to TRBD1. The CDR3 sequence is CASSGPGTVNTEAFF. Here the CDR3 DNA reads TGTGCCAGCAGCGGGCCCGGGACAGTAAACACTGAAGCTTTCTTT.